This record concerns one T cell receptor (beta chain) sequence. Every subset of CD8+ T cells was sorted in triplicate at hundreds of thousands of cells each. Naive CD8+ T cells were CD45RO-CCR7+CD27+CD95-. The data are from a study of CXCR3-negative and CXCR3-positive naive CD8 T cells. The authors prepared UMI-labeled TRB cDNA libraries by 5' RACE. One entry per CDR3 protein, without DNA, is what TCRdb gives after re-calling the 5' RACE reads. This repertoire includes about 82,000 distinct CDR3 sequences. The CDR3 has 12 amino acids. Germline CDR1 is SGHDT and CDR2 is YYEEEE. The rearrangement uses TRBV5-6 and TRBJ2-1. The TCR sequence derives from a human donor in good health. Some clones in this sample may be carry-over from other donors' samples. Sequencing was carried out using naive CXCR3- CD8+ T cells from blood. Subset described: CD45RO-CCR7+CD27+CD95- naive CD8+ T cells lacking CXCR3 (TNR3-). CDR3 loop: CASSLEDNEQFF. The whole variable domain, filled in from reference TRBV5-6 and TRBJ2-1, reads DAGVTQSPTHLIKTRGQQVTLRCSPKSGHDTVSWYQQALGQGPQFIFQYYEEEERQRGNFPDRFSGHQFPNYSSELNVNALLLGDSALYLCASSLEDNEQFFGPGTRLTVL.